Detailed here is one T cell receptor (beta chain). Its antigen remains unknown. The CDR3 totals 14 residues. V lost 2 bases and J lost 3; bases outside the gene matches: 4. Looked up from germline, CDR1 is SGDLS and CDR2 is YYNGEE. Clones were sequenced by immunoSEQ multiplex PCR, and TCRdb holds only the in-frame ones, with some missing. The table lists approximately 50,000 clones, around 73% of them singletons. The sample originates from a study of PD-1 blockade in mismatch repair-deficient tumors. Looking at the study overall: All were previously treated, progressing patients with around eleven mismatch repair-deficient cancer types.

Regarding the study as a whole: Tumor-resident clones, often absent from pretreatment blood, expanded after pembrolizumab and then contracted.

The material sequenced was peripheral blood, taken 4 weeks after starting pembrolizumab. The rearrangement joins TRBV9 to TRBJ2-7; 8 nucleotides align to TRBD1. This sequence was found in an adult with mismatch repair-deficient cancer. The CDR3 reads CASSVGTGFYEQYF. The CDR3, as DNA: TGTGCCAGCAGCGTGGGGACAGGTTTCTACGAGCAGTACTTC.